The 10 T cell receptor beta chains below all came from one sample that was sequenced in a study of blood T cell repertoires in COVID-19. Libraries were prepared by immunoSEQ multiplex PCR; TCRdb keeps only in-frame clonotypes and omits some of them. Of 360,000 or so clones detected, about 90% appear once; the ten largest clones hold 0.95% to 1.1%. What was sequenced was PBMCs or T cells enriched from blood (not recorded which). Every receptor here comes from a woman in her twenties or thirties who had been exposed to COVID-19.

The chain combines TRBV21-1 with TRBJ1-2; no DNA check was done on the table's D call, TRBD1. TRBV21-1 is flagged as a pseudogene. CDR3 length: 16 amino acids. CDR3 protein: CASSKTRDRAHHGYTF. In DNA form, the CDR3 reads TGTGCCAGCAGCAAAACCAGGGACAGGGCGCACCATGGCTACACCTTC.

V usage is TRBV15 and J usage is TRBJ1-5, with D uncertain. The CDR3 consists of 15 residues. The germline V gene has CDR1 LNHNV and CDR2 YYDKDF (reference sequence). The ends were cut back, 0 bases at V and 0 bases at J, with 6 bases in the middle. The CDR3 DNA reads as TGTGCCACCAGCAGAGACAGATATAGCAATCAGCCCCAGCATTTT. Translation: CATSRDRYSNQPQHF.

The chain carries TRBV28 and TRBJ2-7; TRBD1 agrees at 7 bases. This CDR3 contains 14 residues. CDR1 and CDR2 (germline): MDHEN, SYDVKM. V gave up 6 bases and J gave up 3 bases; unmatched junction bases: 8. CDR3 loop: CASSLQGSDYEQYF. In nucleotides, the CDR3 is TGTGCCAGCAGCCTACAGGGGTCGGACTACGAGCAGTACTTC.

The chain joins TRBV19 to TRBJ2-1, with D perhaps matching TRBD2 (6 bases). CDR3 length: 15 residues. The V gene's germline CDR1 is LNHDA and CDR2 SQIVND (reference sequence). V was clipped by 5 bases and J by 0 bases, with 11 bases between them. CDR3 sequence (DNA): TGTGCCAGTAGTGGCCTAGCGAGCTCCTACAATGAGCAGTTCTTC. It encodes CASSGLASSYNEQFF.

This clone has only a few counts. The gene calls are TRBV19 and TRBJ2-2, with a possible D match to TRBD1 (6 bases). Trimming removed 0 bases from V and 1 base from J, with 6 bases in between. From germline, CDR1 is LNHDA and CDR2 SQIVND (reference sequence). The CDR3 is 15 amino acids. DNA of the CDR3: TGTGCCAGTAGTATAGAGGGACAGAACACCGGGGAGCTGTTTTTT. Translated, it gives CASSIEGQNTGELFF.

This chain connects TRBV5-1 to TRBJ2-5; 16 bases map to TRBD2. V lost 3 bases to trimming and J lost 5 bases; unmatched junction nucleotides: 4. The CDR3 runs 16 residues. Germline-derived CDR1 and CDR2 are SGHRS and YFSETQ. The CDR3, as DNA: TGCGCCAGCAGCTCGGGACTAGCGGGAGGGTCGGAGACCCAGTACTTC. Translated: CASSSGLAGGSETQYF.

The chain combines TRBV6-4 with TRBJ1-1; 9 bases fit TRBD1. Trimming took 6 bases from V and 7 from J; bases not matched to a gene: 9. This CDR3 comprises 14 residues. Germline V gene lookup returns CDR1 MRHNA and CDR2 SNTAGT. The CDR3 protein is CASRITGGANEAFF. CDR3 nucleotide sequence: TGTGCCAGCAGGATCACAGGGGGCGCGAATGAAGCTTTCTTT.

V is TRBV7-2 and J is TRBJ2-7; 9 bases agree with TRBD2. Trimming took 3 bases from V and 3 from J; bases not matched to a gene: 6. The CDR3 is 15 amino acids. Germline values: CDR1 SGHTA, CDR2 FQGNSA. DNA for the CDR3: TGTGCCAGCAGCTTTGCGGTTAGCGGGAGCTACGAGCAGTACTTC. This codes for CASSFAVSGSYEQYF. The complete variable domain, with remaining parts taken from reference TRBV7-2 and TRBJ2-7, reads GAGVSQSPSNKVTEKGKDVELRCDPISGHTALYWYRQSLGQGLEFLIYFQGNSAPDKSGLPSDRFSAERTGGSVSTLTIQRTQQEDSAVYLCASSFAVSGSYEQYFGPGTRLTVT.

The CDR3 nucleotides are TGTGCCAGCAGCGTAGGTCAGGGGGCGGGCTACGAGCAGTACTTC. This encodes CASSVGQGAGYEQYF. The V call is TRBV9, the J call TRBJ2-7, with 8 bases aligning to TRBD1. Germline assignment: CDR1 SGDLS and CDR2 YYNGEE. CDR3 length: 15 amino acids. Trimming at V came to 0 bases and at J to 3 bases, leaving 5 bases not matched to a gene.

This clone was observed a few times. The CDR3 DNA reads TGTGCCAGCAGCTTGGTCGGCCAGGGGGAAATCGATGAGCAGTTCTTC. This gives the protein CASSLVGQGEIDEQFF. This chain connects TRBV5-6 to TRBJ2-1, with 7 bases identical to TRBD1. The V and J ends lost 0 bases and 8 bases, in that order; junction bases with no gene match: 11. From germline, CDR1 is SGHDT and CDR2 YYEEEE. This CDR3 has 16 amino acids. Using reference TRBV5-6 and TRBJ2-1 for the parts outside the CDR3, the full variable domain is DAGVTQSPTHLIKTRGQQVTLRCSPKSGHDTVSWYQQALGQGPQFIFQYYEEEERQRGNFPDRFSGHQFPNYSSELNVNALLLGDSALYLCASSLVGQGEIDEQFFGPGTRLTVL.